The T cell receptor (beta chain) under discussion was sequenced for a study of OX40 agonist ivuxolimab in advanced cancers. Study-wide background: The diagnoses of dose-escalation patients were hepatocellular carcinoma, melanoma, renal cell or head and neck cancer. Study-wide results and limits: It was also the case that some nonresponders had low normalized T-cell clonal expansion. Doses of 0.1 to 3.0 mg/kg were accompanied by clonal expansion of CD4+ and CD8+ blood T cells by week 6.

Notes on this clone: What it recognizes is unknown.

A history of autoimmune disease or systemic immunosuppression excluded patients. Germline-derived CDR1 and CDR2 are KGHSH and LQKENI. V gave up 2 bases and J gave up 5 bases, with 13 bases separating them. CDR3 length: 14 amino acids. Libraries were prepared by immunoSEQ multiplex PCR; TCRdb keeps only in-frame clonotypes and omits some of them. Of about 150,000 clones listed, approximately 94% are singletons. This TCR derives from an adult with an advanced solid tumor such as melanoma, head and neck, liver or kidney cancer. The sample consisted of CD4+ or CD8+ T cells sorted from blood, taken in a trial of the OX40 agonist ivuxolimab. The V call is TRBV18, the J call TRBJ2-7; perhaps TRBD2 as D (5 bases). Here the CDR3 reads CASSPGLRVNEQYF. The CDR3 bases are TGTGCCAGCTCACCAGGTCTGAGGGTCAACGAGCAGTACTTC.